These T cell receptor beta chains were read from a single sample in a study of blood T cell repertoires in COVID-19. Sequencing was performed with immunoSEQ multiplex PCR; in TCRdb, only in-frame clones are kept and a portion is missing. The sample contains approximately 110,000 clones, roughly 83% of which appear only once. Material for sequencing was peripheral blood. These receptors originate from a woman aged 55-75 years with acute or convalescent COVID-19. Both conserved end residues are trimmed from each CDR3. Each record gives: D gene, V gene, J gene, CDR3 protein. The D gene is left open where the match is weak.

.	TRBV6-5	TRBJ2-3	ASGPAGTQY
.	TRBV4-3	TRBJ2-1	ASSRTTGTNEQF
.	TRBV6-5	TRBJ1-4	ASSSEGYEKLF
.	TRBV6-6	TRBJ1-5	SHGGGRQPQH
TRBD2	TRBV6-1	TRBJ2-3	ASSARGGASVTDTQY
.	TRBV5-8	TRBJ1-1	ANRQLNTEAF
.	TRBV18	TRBJ1-2	ASSPEGDVDYGYT
TRBD1	TRBV19	TRBJ2-3	ASSSGQGTDTQY
.	TRBV6-5	TRBJ2-1	ASSLASAGNEQF
.	TRBV19	TRBJ2-5	ASSMGTGQETQY
.	TRBV5-1	TRBJ2-5	ASSLVSQQETQY
.	TRBV7-2	TRBJ1-6	ASSLAGGVNSPLH
TRBD2	TRBV28	TRBJ2-1	ASSAGGGGPFNEQF
.	TRBV19	TRBJ1-1	ASSQGIIIKNTEAF
.	TRBV28	TRBJ1-4	ASSSGFEKLF
.	TRBV24-1	TRBJ2-5	ATSGQPEQGTQY
.	TRBV2	TRBJ1-3	ASSSHNRARGNTIY
.	TRBV3-1/TRBV3-2	TRBJ2-1	ASSQDRRYNEQF
TRBD2	TRBV4-3	TRBJ2-1	ASSLDAWTSGPTSYNEQF
.	TRBV5-6	TRBJ2-7	ASSFRGLTYEQY
.	TRBV4-1	TRBJ1-3	ASSQSDSSGNTIY
.	TRBV5-1	TRBJ1-5	ASSLDGQGGDQPQH
.	TRBV3-1/TRBV3-2	TRBJ1-1	ASSQGGQTEAF
TRBD2	TRBV28	TRBJ2-7	ASTPGRGEEQY
.	TRBV18	TRBJ2-5	ASSPPSSRGTQY
.	TRBV5-1	TRBJ1-1	ASSLDLGEGSTEAF
TRBD1	TRBV9	TRBJ2-4	ASGTGTGINIQY
TRBD2	TRBV11-2	TRBJ2-1	ASSLSSGMYEQF
TRBD1	TRBV10-3	TRBJ1-2	AISQPTGSNYGYT
TRBD2	TRBV5-4	TRBJ2-3	ASSLYGASGRFTDTQY
.	TRBV7-3	TRBJ2-3	ASSLEGQRTDTQY
TRBD2	TRBV2	TRBJ2-1	ASRLRTSGSWNEQF
.	TRBV5-1	TRBJ2-3	ASFNPSGGTDTQY
TRBD1	TRBV28	TRBJ2-4	ASSYPTGGRKNIQY
.	TRBV5-1	TRBJ1-4	ASSLGQFNEKLF
.	TRBV29-1	TRBJ1-2	SVESTGPWGYT
TRBD2	TRBV24-1	TRBJ2-2	ATRLGGDPTGELF
.	TRBV12-3/TRBV12-4	TRBJ1-1	ASREELGGAF
.	TRBV12-3/TRBV12-4	TRBJ2-3	ASSFRDTQY
TRBD1	TRBV30	TRBJ2-3	AWSTGTGGADTQY
TRBD2	TRBV27	TRBJ2-5	ASRAGGRLETQY
.	TRBV5-6	TRBJ2-5	ASSLGGGEETQY
.	TRBV28	TRBJ1-1	ASLNMGRVAF
TRBD2	TRBV10-3	TRBJ2-2	AISVAGTRANTGELF
TRBD2	TRBV5-8	TRBJ2-1	ASRGLVLYEQF
.	TRBV3-1/TRBV3-2	TRBJ1-1	ASSRLVSTEAF
.	TRBV19	TRBJ1-1	ASSDRLNTEAF
.	TRBV30	TRBJ1-1	AWTSGVNTEAF
TRBD2	TRBV19	TRBJ2-7	ASTEPGRGEQY
.	TRBV28	TRBJ1-2	ASSRTELYGYT